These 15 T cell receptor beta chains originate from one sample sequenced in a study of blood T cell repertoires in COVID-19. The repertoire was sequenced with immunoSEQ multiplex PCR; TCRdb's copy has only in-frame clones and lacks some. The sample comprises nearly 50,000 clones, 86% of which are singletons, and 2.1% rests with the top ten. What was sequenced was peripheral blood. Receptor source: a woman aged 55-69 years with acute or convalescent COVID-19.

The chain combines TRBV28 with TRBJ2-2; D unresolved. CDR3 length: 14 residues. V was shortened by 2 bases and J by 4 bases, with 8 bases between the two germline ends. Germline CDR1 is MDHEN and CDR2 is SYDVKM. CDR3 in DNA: TGTGCCAGCAGTTTAGTTCGGTTCACCGGGGAGCTGTTTTTT. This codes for CASSLVRFTGELFF.

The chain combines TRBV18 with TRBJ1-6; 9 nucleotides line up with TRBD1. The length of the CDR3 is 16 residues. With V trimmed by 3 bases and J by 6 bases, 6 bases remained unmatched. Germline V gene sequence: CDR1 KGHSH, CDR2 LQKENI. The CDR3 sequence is CASSPSQGARNSPLHF. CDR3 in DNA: TGTGCCAGCTCACCGTCACAGGGGGCTCGTAATTCACCCCTCCACTTT.

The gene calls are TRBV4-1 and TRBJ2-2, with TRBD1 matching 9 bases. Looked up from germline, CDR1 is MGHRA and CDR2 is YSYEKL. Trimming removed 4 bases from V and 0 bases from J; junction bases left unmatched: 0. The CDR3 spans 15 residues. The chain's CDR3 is CASSRTGANTGELFF. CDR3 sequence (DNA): TGCGCCAGCAGCCGGACAGGGGCGAACACCGGGGAGCTGTTTTTT.

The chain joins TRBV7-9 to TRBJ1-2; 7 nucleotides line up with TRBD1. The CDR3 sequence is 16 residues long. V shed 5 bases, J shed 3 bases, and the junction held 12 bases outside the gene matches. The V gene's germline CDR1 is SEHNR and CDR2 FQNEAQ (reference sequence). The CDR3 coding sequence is TGTGCCAGCAGCCCCGCCACCCGACAGGGATACTATGGCTACACCTTC. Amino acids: CASSPATRQGYYGYTF.

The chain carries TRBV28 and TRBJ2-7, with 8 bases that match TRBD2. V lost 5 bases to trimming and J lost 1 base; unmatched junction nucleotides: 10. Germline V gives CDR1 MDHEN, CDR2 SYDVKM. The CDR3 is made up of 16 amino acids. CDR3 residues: CASSRVAGIQSYEQYF. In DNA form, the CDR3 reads TGTGCCAGCAGTCGGGTAGCGGGGATCCAATCCTACGAGCAGTACTTC.

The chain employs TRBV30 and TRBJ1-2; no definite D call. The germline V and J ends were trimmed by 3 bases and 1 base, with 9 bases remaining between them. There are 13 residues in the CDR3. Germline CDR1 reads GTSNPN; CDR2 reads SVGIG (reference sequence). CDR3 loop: CAWSLGINYGYTF. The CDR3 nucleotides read TGTGCCTGGAGCCTAGGCATTAACTATGGCTACACCTTC.

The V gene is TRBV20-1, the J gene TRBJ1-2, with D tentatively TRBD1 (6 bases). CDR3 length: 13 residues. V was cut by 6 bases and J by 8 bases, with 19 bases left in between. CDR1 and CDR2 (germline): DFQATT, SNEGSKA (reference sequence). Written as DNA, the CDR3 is TGCAGTGCGAGTACAGGGTTGGTTTGGGGCTACACCTTC. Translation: CSASTGLVWGYTF.

CDR3 amino acids: CASTTQGNQPQHF. CDR3 DNA sequence: TGTGCCAGCACCACCCAGGGGAACCAGCCCCAGCATTTT. The chain carries TRBV6-6 and TRBJ1-5; tentative D call: TRBD1 (6 bases). V dropped 7 bases and J dropped 7 bases, with 14 bases sitting between them. Per germline, CDR1 MNHNY and CDR2 SVGAGI (reference sequence). The CDR3 extends over 13 amino acids.

The CDR3 bases are TGTGCCAGCAGAGTTGACAGGGGAAACTATGGCTACACCTTC. This gives the protein CASRVDRGNYGYTF. The V gene is TRBV28, the J gene TRBJ1-2; 8 nucleotides match TRBD1. The trim removed 6 bases at V and 2 bases at J, leaving 5 bases unmatched. CDR3 size: 14 residues. Germline-derived CDR1 and CDR2 are MDHEN and SYDVKM.

In DNA, the CDR3 is TGTGCCAGCAGCTTAGGGGGGGTCGTAAGGTACACTGAAGCTTTCTTT. It yields the protein CASSLGGVVRYTEAFF. The chain recombines TRBV11-2 with TRBJ1-1, with D possibly TRBD1 on 5 matching bases. Germline-derived CDR1 and CDR2 are SGHAT and FQNNGV. CDR3 length: 16 residues. Trimming cost V 1 base and J 3 bases, with 15 bases left between them. The variable domain in full, with the rest retrieved from reference TRBV11-2 and TRBJ1-1, is EAGVAQSPRYKIIEKRQSVAFWCNPISGHATLYWYQQILGQGPKLLIQFQNNGVVDDSQLPKDRFSAERLKGVDSTLKIQPAKLEDSAVYLCASSLGGVVRYTEAFFGQGTRLTVV.

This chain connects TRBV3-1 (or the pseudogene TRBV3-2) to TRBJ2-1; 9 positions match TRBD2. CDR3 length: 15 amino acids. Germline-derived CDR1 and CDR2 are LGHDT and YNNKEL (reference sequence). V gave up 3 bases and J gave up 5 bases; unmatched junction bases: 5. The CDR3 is CASSHPLAGHNEQFF. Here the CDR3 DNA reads TGTGCCAGCAGCCACCCCCTAGCGGGGCACAATGAGCAGTTCTTC.

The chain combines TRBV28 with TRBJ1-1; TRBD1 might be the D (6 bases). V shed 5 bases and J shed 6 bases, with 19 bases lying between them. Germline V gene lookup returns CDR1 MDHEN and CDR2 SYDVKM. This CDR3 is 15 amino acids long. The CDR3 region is CASSPMGALTPEAFF. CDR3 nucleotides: TGTGCCAGCAGTCCTATGGGGGCGCTGACCCCTGAAGCTTTCTTT.

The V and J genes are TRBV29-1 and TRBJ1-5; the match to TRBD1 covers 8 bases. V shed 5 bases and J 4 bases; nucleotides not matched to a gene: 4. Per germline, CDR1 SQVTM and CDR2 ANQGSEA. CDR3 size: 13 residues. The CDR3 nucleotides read TGCAGCGTTCGACAGGGGATAAATCAGCCCCAGCATTTT. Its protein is CSVRQGINQPQHF.

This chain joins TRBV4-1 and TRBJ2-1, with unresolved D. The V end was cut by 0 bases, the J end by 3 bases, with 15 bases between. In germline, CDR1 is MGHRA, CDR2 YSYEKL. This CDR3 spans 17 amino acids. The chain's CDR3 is CASSQESAPGIYNEQFF. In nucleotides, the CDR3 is TGCGCCAGCAGCCAAGAGAGTGCCCCAGGAATCTACAATGAGCAGTTCTTC.

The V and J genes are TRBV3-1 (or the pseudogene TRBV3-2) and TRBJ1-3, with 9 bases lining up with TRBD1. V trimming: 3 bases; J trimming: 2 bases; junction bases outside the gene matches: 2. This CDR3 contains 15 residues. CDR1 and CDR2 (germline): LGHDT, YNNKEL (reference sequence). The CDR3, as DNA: TGTGCCAGCAGCCAGTGGACAGGGGCTGGAAACACCATATATTTT. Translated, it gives CASSQWTGAGNTIYF.